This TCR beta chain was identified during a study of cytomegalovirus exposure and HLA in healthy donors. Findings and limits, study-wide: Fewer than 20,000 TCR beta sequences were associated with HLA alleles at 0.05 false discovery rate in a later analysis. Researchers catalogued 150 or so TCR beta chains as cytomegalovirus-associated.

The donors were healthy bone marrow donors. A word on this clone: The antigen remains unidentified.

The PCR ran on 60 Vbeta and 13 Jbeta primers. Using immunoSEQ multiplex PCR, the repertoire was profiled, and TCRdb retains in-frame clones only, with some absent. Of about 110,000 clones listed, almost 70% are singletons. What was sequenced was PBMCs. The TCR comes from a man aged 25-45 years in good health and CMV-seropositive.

CDR3 sequence: CASSVAQGGSTDTQYF. CDR3 coding DNA: TGTGCCAGCAGCGTAGCCCAGGGGGGTAGCACAGATACGCAGTATTTT. This chain joins TRBV9 and TRBJ2-3; D possibly corresponds to TRBD1 (7 bases). The CDR3 is 16 residues long. Germline assignment: CDR1 SGDLS and CDR2 YYNGEE. Trimming left V 0 bases short and J 0 bases short, with 11 bases between.